Below are 26 T cell receptor beta chains sequenced from a single sample in a study of molecular identifiers for immune sequencing clone quantification. TCRdb fed the PCR reads into MiXCR, producing one record per CDR3 protein. Of around 470,000 distinct CDR3 sequences in the sample, roughly a fifth were seen once. Input material: naive CD8+ T cells from blood, with Jurkat cell RNA spiked in. Indicated subset: FACS-sorted CD8+CD4-CCR7+CD45RA+ naive T cells. The receptors derive from a human donor in good health. Some libraries in this study had Jurkat cell RNA spiked in.

This rearrangement joins TRBV20-1 to TRBJ1-1, with D perhaps TRBD1 (5 bases). There are 13 residues in the CDR3. V shed 3 bases and J shed 5 bases, with 13 bases lying between them. Germline loops: CDR1 DFQATT, CDR2 SNEGSKA (reference sequence). The CDR3 loop is CSASGGRYTEAFF. CDR3 nucleotide sequence: TGCAGTGCTAGTGGGGGTCGGTATACTGAAGCTTTCTTT.

This clonotype was detected ten times or more. This chain links TRBV27 with TRBJ1-2, with a tentative D call TRBD1 (6 bases). This CDR3 is 13 amino acids long. The germline CDR1 and CDR2 sequences are MNHEY and SMNVEV (reference sequence). Trimming removed 2 bases at V and 7 bases at J, with 11 bases between. This CDR3 is CASSLGGGSGYTF. The CDR3, as DNA: TGTGCCAGCAGTTTAGGAGGGGGATCTGGCTACACCTTC.

This clonotype was seen at least ten times. The chain links TRBV12-3 or TRBV12-4 to TRBJ2-3; TRBD1 might be the D (6 bases). The CDR3 has 17 amino acids. V gave up 3 bases and J gave up 0 bases, with 16 bases separating them. As DNA, the CDR3 is TGTGCCAGCAGTTTGGGGGCGATCGTGGTCAGCACAGATACGCAGTATTTT. Translating it yields CASSLGAIVVSTDTQYF.

In its sample, this clonotype was seen many times. The chain links TRBV9 to TRBJ2-7, with 8 bases lining up with TRBD1. The germline gives CDR1 SGDLS, CDR2 YYNGEE. The ends lost 0 bases at V and 3 bases at J; junction bases unmatched: 5. The CDR3 consists of 15 residues. CDR3 loop: CASSVGAGGFYEQYF. Written as DNA, the CDR3 is TGTGCCAGCAGCGTAGGGGCAGGGGGCTTCTACGAGCAGTACTTC.

The chain employs TRBV19 and TRBJ2-3; D is uncertain. V lost 6 bases and J 1 base, leaving 14 bases between the germline ends. The germline V gene encodes CDR1 LNHDA and CDR2 SQIVND (reference sequence). This CDR3 is built from 15 residues. The chain's CDR3 is CASRGGKDGTDTQYF. Here the CDR3 DNA reads TGTGCCAGTAGGGGTGGGAAGGACGGCACAGATACGCAGTATTTT. Full variable domain (rest looked up from reference TRBV19 and TRBJ2-3): DGGITQSPKYLFRKEGQNVTLSCEQNLNHDAMYWYRQDPGQGLRLIYYSQIVNDFQKGDIAEGYSVSREKKESFPLTVTSAQKNPTAFYLCASRGGKDGTDTQYFGPGTRLTVL.

The table lists this clonotype with many counts. CDR3: CSARDSSYNEQFF. In nucleotides, the CDR3 is TGCAGCGCCCGAGACAGCTCCTACAATGAGCAGTTCTTC. The rearrangement uses TRBV29-1 and TRBJ2-1; tentatively, D is TRBD1 (5 bases). The CDR3 sequence is 13 residues long. Per the germline V gene, CDR1 is SQVTM and CDR2 is ANQGSEA. Trimming left V 7 bases short and J 0 bases short, with 10 bases between.

This clonotype has only a few counts. The rearrangement links TRBV12-5 to TRBJ1-1; tentatively, D is TRBD1 (6 bases). CDR1 is LGHNT, CDR2 FRNRAP, per germline. V was pared by 6 bases and J by 5 bases, with 16 bases between. There are 14 residues in the CDR3. The CDR3 sequence: CASGQTGVSTEAFF. The CDR3 DNA follows: TGTGCTAGTGGCCAGACAGGCGTAAGTACTGAAGCTTTCTTT.

The chain couples TRBV27 to TRBJ1-4; possibly TRBD1 for D (6 bases). This CDR3 region has 15 residues. Trimming cost V 8 bases and J 0 bases, with 13 bases left between them. Germline V gene data show CDR1 as MNHEY and CDR2 as SMNVEV (reference sequence). DNA for the CDR3: TGTGCCAGCGCACCTCCAGGGGCAACTAATGAAAAACTGTTTTTT. Translating gives CASAPPGATNEKLFF. The full variable domain, rest sourced from reference TRBV27 and TRBJ1-4, is EAQVTQNPRYLITVTGKKLTVTCSQNMNHEYMSWYRQDPGLGLRQIYYSMNVEVTDKGDVPEGYKVSRKEKRNFPLILESPSPNQTSLYFCASAPPGATNEKLFFGSGTQLSVL.

As concerns this clonotype: This may come from a read error, since a much larger clone is one base off. The conserved closing phenylalanine or tryptophan is absent in this CDR3, likely reflecting a read error. The J gene is TRBJ2-5, the V gene TRBV14, with no clear D. Germline lookup yields CDR1 SGHDN and CDR2 FVKESK. The CDR3 length is 12 residues. The V gene lost 0 bases and the J gene lost 5 bases, with 4 bases spanning the gap. CDR3 bases: TGTGCCAGCAGCCAAGATTCCGAGACCCAGTACCTC. It translates to CASSQDSETQYL.

This clonotype turned up a few times. This chain joins TRBV5-6 and TRBJ1-1, with D perhaps matching TRBD1 (6 bases). CDR1 and CDR2 from the germline V gene are SGHDT and YYEEEE. The length of the CDR3 is 14 residues. Between the trimmed V and J ends, which lost 1 base and 1 base, there was a span of 8 bases. CDR3 residues: CASSLPQGNTEAFF. As DNA, the CDR3 is TGTGCCAGCAGCTTGCCACAGGGGAACACTGAAGCTTTCTTT. The complete variable domain, with remaining parts taken from reference TRBV5-6 and TRBJ1-1, reads DAGVTQSPTHLIKTRGQQVTLRCSPKSGHDTVSWYQQALGQGPQFIFQYYEEEERQRGNFPDRFSGHQFPNYSSELNVNALLLGDSALYLCASSLPQGNTEAFFGQGTRLTVV.

The sample holds many counts of this clonotype. This sequence joins TRBV29-1 and TRBJ2-1; D tentatively reads TRBD1 or TRBD2 (5 bases each). This CDR3 spans 13 amino acids. Germline V gene data show CDR1 as SQVTM and CDR2 as ANQGSEA. The V gene lost 3 bases and the J gene lost 2 bases, with 8 bases spanning the gap. The CDR3 protein is CSVDWGTYNEQFF. Here the CDR3 DNA reads TGCAGCGTTGACTGGGGGACCTACAATGAGCAGTTCTTC.

This clonotype was observed a handful of times. The chain has TRBV2 and TRBJ1-2; perhaps TRBD1 as D (6 bases). Trimming stripped 8 bases from V and 2 bases from J, with 18 bases between. The CDR3 has 15 amino acids. The germline gives CDR1 SNHLY, CDR2 FYNNEI. The CDR3 spells CASFRQESENYGYTF. The CDR3 DNA reads as TGTGCCAGCTTTCGACAGGAGTCTGAAAACTATGGCTACACCTTC.

This clonotype was observed at least ten times. The chain joins TRBV4-1 to TRBJ2-7, with D perhaps matching TRBD1 (6 bases). The CDR3 is made up of 15 amino acids. V gave up 1 base and J gave up 2 bases, with 12 bases separating them. Germline V gene sequence: CDR1 MGHRA, CDR2 YSYEKL. The CDR3 sequence is CASSQAQDRPYEQYF. CDR3 DNA sequence: TGCGCCAGCAGCCAAGCCCAAGACAGGCCCTACGAGCAGTACTTC.

This clonotype has just a few counts. The chain employs TRBV12-3 or TRBV12-4 and TRBJ2-1; 9 bases match TRBD2. After removal of 0 bases from V and 7 bases from J, the junction contained 10 bases not matched to a gene. The CDR3 is 17 residues long. This chain's CDR3 is CASSLAKPGTSRNEQFF. The CDR3, as DNA: TGTGCCAGCAGTTTAGCCAAACCCGGGACTAGCCGTAATGAGCAGTTCTTC.

The chain links TRBV20-1 to TRBJ2-2, with D unresolved. V lost 6 bases, J lost 6 bases, and 20 bases lay in between. This CDR3 spans 15 amino acids. Germline-derived CDR1 and CDR2 are DFQATT and SNEGSKA (reference sequence). CDR3 amino acids: CSASRGLSTAGELFF. The CDR3 nucleotides read TGCAGTGCATCTCGCGGTCTCTCAACCGCCGGGGAGCTGTTTTTT.

A word on this clonotype: A much larger clone lies one base from this, so it may be a read error. The chain uses TRBV12-3 or TRBV12-4 and TRBJ1-2; D remains unclear. The CDR3 totals 14 residues. The CDR3: CASSFKQPNYSYTF. CDR3 sequence (DNA): TGTGCCAGCAGTTTCAAACAGCCGAACTATAGCTACACCTTC.

There are many counts of this clonotype. V gene TRBV7-9 combines with J gene TRBJ1-1; 10 bases fit TRBD1. The CDR3 loop spans 17 amino acids. V was pared by 6 bases and J by 3 bases, with 13 bases of the junction left unmatched. The germline CDR1 and CDR2 sequences are SEHNR and FQNEAQ (reference sequence). The CDR3 nucleotides read TGTGCCAGCAGGCATCCGGGACAGGGGTACTCAGACACTGAAGCTTTCTTT. This translates into CASRHPGQGYSDTEAFF.

This clonotype was detected ten times or more. The chain joins TRBV11-2 to TRBJ2-3; tentatively, D is TRBD2 (6 bases). V was clipped by 0 bases and J by 0 bases, with 19 bases between them. Per germline, CDR1 SGHAT and CDR2 FQNNGV. The CDR3 is 19 residues long. CDR3 coding DNA: TGTGCCAGCAGCTTAGAAGGAGGCCGGAGCGGGTATAGCACAGATACGCAGTATTTT. Encoded protein: CASSLEGGRSGYSTDTQYF.

V usage is TRBV7-9 and J usage is TRBJ1-1; TRBD1 might be the D (5 bases). There are 17 residues in the CDR3. Germline values: CDR1 SEHNR, CDR2 FQNEAQ (reference sequence). V was cut by 3 bases and J by 4 bases, with 21 bases left in between. CDR3 in DNA: TGTGCCAGCAGCTTGGGGCAGAGTTCCATCGTTGGCACTGAAGCTTTCTTT. As protein: CASSLGQSSIVGTEAFF.

This clonotype was observed a handful of times. The chain carries TRBV6-2 or TRBV6-3 and TRBJ2-1, with TRBD2 as a possible D gene (6 bases). The CDR3 is 12 residues long. Germline V gene lookup returns CDR1 MNHEY and CDR2 SVGEGT. Trimming cost V 6 bases and J 7 bases, with 10 bases left between them. The CDR3 sequence: CASSQLANEQFF. CDR3 coding DNA: TGTGCCAGCAGCCAACTAGCAAATGAGCAGTTCTTC.

A remark on this clonotype: A much bigger clone sits one base away, suggesting this may be a read error. The V and J genes are TRBV4-3 and TRBJ1-1; no clear D gene. V gave up 0 bases and J gave up 4 bases, with 15 bases separating them. The CDR3 contains 16 residues. The germline CDR1 and CDR2 sequences are LGHNA and YSLEER. CDR3 bases: TGCGCCAGCAGCCAAGATGTCCCAGCCCGGGGCACTGAAGCTTTCTTT. It is translated as CASSQDVPARGTEAFF.

Concerning this clonotype: This may be a read error, as it is one base from a much larger clone. J is TRBJ2-2 and V is TRBV29-1; 9 bases match TRBD1. CDR1 and CDR2 from the germline V gene are SQVTM and ANQGSEA. The CDR3 is 13 amino acids. This CDR3 is CSEDRGHNGGLFF. For the CDR3, the DNA is TGCAGCGAGGACAGGGGTCATAACGGGGGGCTGTTTTTT.

This clonotype has more than one count but fewer than ten. This chain joins TRBV11-2 and TRBJ1-4; D not resolved. Germline CDR1 and CDR2: SGHAT and FQNNGV. The CDR3 covers 11 residues. The CDR3 loop is CATATDEKLFF. CDR3 sequence (DNA): TGTGCAACGGCCACGGATGAAAAACTGTTTTTT. Full variable domain (outside the CDR3, taken from reference TRBV11-2 and TRBJ1-4): EAGVAQSPRYKIIEKRQSVAFWCNPISGHATLYWYQQILGQGPKLLIQFQNNGVVDDSQLPKDRFSAERLKGVDSTLKIQPAKLEDSAVYLCATATDEKLFFGSGTQLSVL.

The chain joins TRBV30 to TRBJ2-7; weak D call: TRBD1 (6 bases). Trimming removed 2 bases at V and 2 bases at J, with 10 bases between. CDR3 length: 13 amino acids. The germline gives CDR1 GTSNPN, CDR2 SVGIG (reference sequence). In nucleotides, the CDR3 is TGTGCCTGGAGTATTGGGGACACCTACGAGCAGTACTTC. Its translation is CAWSIGDTYEQYF.

This clonotype has a count of ten or more. The chain links TRBV27 to TRBJ2-7; D gene ambiguous. The CDR3 extends over 11 amino acids. The V end was cut by 6 bases, the J end by 4 bases, with 7 bases between. Germline CDR1 and CDR2: MNHEY and SMNVEV (reference sequence). The CDR3 spells CASSHGYEQYF. CDR3 DNA: TGTGCCAGCAGCCACGGGTACGAGCAGTACTTC.

The chain links TRBV27 to TRBJ2-7, with TRBD1 identical over 10 bases. The V and J ends lost 4 bases and 6 bases, in that order; junction bases with no gene match: 6. Germline-derived CDR1 and CDR2 are MNHEY and SMNVEV (reference sequence). The CDR3 runs 14 residues. The DNA of the CDR3 is TGTGCCAGCAGTTGGGGACAGGGGTTAGGCGAGCAGTACTTC. This encodes CASSWGQGLGEQYF.